A selection of T cell receptor beta chains follows, all from one sample in a study of T cells in Graves' hyperthyroidism and ophthalmopathy. A single record per CDR3 protein comes from TCRdb applying MiXCR to the multiplex PCR reads. The data hold under 300,000 distinct CDR3 sequences, with 14% to 15% observed a single time. Sequenced: blood. These TCRs come from a woman between 35 and 50 years old with Graves' hyperthyroidism that later progressed to Graves' ophthalmopathy. Each CDR3 is given with its conserved first and last residue. D genes are given only for firm matches. Clone size appears in some rows only: once, few, many, or a class for an expanded clone.

DNA	CDR3	V	J	size	D
TGTGCCAGCAGAAAGACTAGCGGGAGTACAGATACGCAGTATTTT	CASRKTSGSTDTQYF	TRBV12-3/TRBV12-4	TRBJ2-3	many	TRBD2
TGTGCCAGCAGCGGGGGAACAGGGCATAATTCACCCCTCCACTTT	CASSGGTGHNSPLHF	TRBV9	TRBJ1-6	few	.
TGCAGTGCTAGTCTGGGACTAGCATATGAGCAGTTCTTC	CSASLGLAYEQFF	TRBV20-1	TRBJ2-1	.	TRBD2
TGTGCCAGCAGCACCCCTCTGGTTGGGGGCAGCTCCTACGAGCAGTACTTC	CASSTPLVGGSSYEQYF	TRBV11-2	TRBJ2-7	many	.
TGCGCCAACAGCCAAGATCAGCGGCAGTACTTC	CANSQDQRQYF	TRBV4-1	TRBJ2-7	.	.
TGCAGTGCTCCGGAAGGCAATGAGCAGTTCTTC	CSAPEGNEQFF	TRBV20-1	TRBJ2-1	few	.
TGTGCCAGCAGGAAGGCCTGGGAGCAGTTCTTC	CASRKAWEQFF	TRBV5-5	TRBJ2-1	many	.
TGTGCCAGCAGTCAAACCGGGTCAGCGGGAGGGCCCACAGATACGCAGTATTTT	CASSQTGSAGGPTDTQYF	TRBV9	TRBJ2-3	.	TRBD2
TGTGCCAGCAGCCCTCAAACTAGCGGGAGGTTCAATGAGCAGTTCTTC	CASSPQTSGRFNEQFF	TRBV12-3/TRBV12-4	TRBJ2-1	many	TRBD2
TGTGCCAGCAGCAAGACGGTTAGGCGGGATCTTACCGGGGAGCTGTTTTTT	CASSKTVRRDLTGELFF	TRBV7-9	TRBJ2-2	.	.
TGTGCCAGCAGCTTAATTTTATCTCGGGGACTAGCTAAGTTAGTTCCACGTAACACAGATACGCAGTATTTT	CASSLILSRGLAKLVPRNTDTQYF	TRBV7-8	TRBJ2-3	many	TRBD2
TGCAGTGCTGGCGGGAGAAAGTCCTACGAGCAGTACTTC	CSAGGRKSYEQYF	TRBV20-1	TRBJ2-7	many	TRBD2
TGTGCCAGCAGCTTAGAGGGACTAGCGGGACACTACGAGCAGTACTTC	CASSLEGLAGHYEQYF	TRBV11-2	TRBJ2-7	.	TRBD2
TGTGCCAGCAGCTTCATAGACACTGAAGCTTTCTTT	CASSFIDTEAFF	TRBV11-3	TRBJ1-1	.	.
TGTGCCAGCGGTCTCCTAGCGGGACCCATAAAGTACTTC	CASGLLAGPIKYF	TRBV7-8	TRBJ2-4	many	TRBD2
TGTGCCAGCAGCCCCCCTAGTGGGAAACTGTTTTTT	CASSPPSGKLFF	TRBV3-1	TRBJ1-4	many	.
TGTGCCAGCAGCTTAGATCGGCGCAGAGGTCCGTTCTTC	CASSLDRRRGPFF	TRBV11-2	TRBJ2-1	many	.
TGTGCCAGCCGCCCTGGCGGCAGCATGAACACTGAAGCTTTCTTT	CASRPGGSMNTEAFF	TRBV12-3/TRBV12-4	TRBJ1-1	many	.
TGTGCCAGCAGTTACTTGCATGAGGGCACAGATACGCAGTATTTT	CASSYLHEGTDTQYF	TRBV6-5	TRBJ2-3	.	.
TGCGCCAGCAGCTTGGTCGGGGGGTCCAGGACTGAAGCTTTCTTT	CASSLVGGSRTEAFF	TRBV5-1	TRBJ1-1	many	.
TGTGCCAGCAGCTTGTTTCCCGATACGCAGTATTTT	CASSLFPDTQYF	TRBV5-6	TRBJ2-3	few	.
TGTGCCAGCAGTAGGGGGCAGGATGAGCAGTTCTTC	CASSRGQDEQFF	TRBV12-3/TRBV12-4	TRBJ2-1	many	TRBD1
TGTGCCAGCAATACGGGACAGATCACCGGGGAGCTGTTTTTT	CASNTGQITGELFF	TRBV28	TRBJ2-2	few	TRBD1
TGTGCCAGCAGTTTACGGGAGACAGGGATGGAGACCCAGTACTTC	CASSLRETGMETQYF	TRBV12-3/TRBV12-4	TRBJ2-5	many	.
TGTGCCAGTAGTTGGGGACGGACCATATATTTT	CASSWGRTIYF	TRBV19	TRBJ1-3	many	.
TGTGCCAGCGGGCAGGGAGACTTAACTGAAGCTTTCTTT	CASGQGDLTEAFF	TRBV9	TRBJ1-1	few	.